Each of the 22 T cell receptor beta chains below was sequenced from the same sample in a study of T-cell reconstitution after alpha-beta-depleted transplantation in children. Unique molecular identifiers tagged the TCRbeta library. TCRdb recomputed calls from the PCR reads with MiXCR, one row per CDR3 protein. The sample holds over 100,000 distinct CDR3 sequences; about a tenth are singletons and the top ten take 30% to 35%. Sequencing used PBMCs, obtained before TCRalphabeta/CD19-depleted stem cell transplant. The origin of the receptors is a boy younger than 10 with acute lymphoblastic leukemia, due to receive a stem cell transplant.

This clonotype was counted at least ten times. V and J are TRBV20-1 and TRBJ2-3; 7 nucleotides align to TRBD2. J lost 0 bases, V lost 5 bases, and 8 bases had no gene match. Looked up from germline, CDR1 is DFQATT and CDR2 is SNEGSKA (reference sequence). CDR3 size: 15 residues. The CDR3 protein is CSAHPGGLSTDTQYF. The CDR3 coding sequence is TGCAGTGCTCACCCGGGGGGATTAAGCACAGATACGCAGTATTTT.

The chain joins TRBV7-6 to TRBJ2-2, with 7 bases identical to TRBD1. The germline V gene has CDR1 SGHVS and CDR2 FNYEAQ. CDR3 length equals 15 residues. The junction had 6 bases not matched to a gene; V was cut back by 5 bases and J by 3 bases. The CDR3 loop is CASSAHQGDTGELFF. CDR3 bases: TGTGCCAGCAGCGCACACCAGGGGGACACCGGGGAGCTGTTTTTT.

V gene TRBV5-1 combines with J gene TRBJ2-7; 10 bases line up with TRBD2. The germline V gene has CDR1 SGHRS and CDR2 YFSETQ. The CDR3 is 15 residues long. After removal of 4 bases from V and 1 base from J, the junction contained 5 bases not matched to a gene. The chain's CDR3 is CASSIEGLASYEQYF. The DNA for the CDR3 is TGCGCCAGCAGCATAGAGGGACTAGCGTCCTACGAGCAGTACTTC.

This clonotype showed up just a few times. In DNA, the CDR3 is TGTGCCAGCAGCTTCGGGACAGGGGATTACAATGAGCAGTTCTTC. Its protein is CASSFGTGDYNEQFF. The rearrangement joins TRBV7-6 to TRBJ2-1; TRBD1 matches 10 bases. The CDR3 length is 15 residues. The V gene's germline CDR1 is SGHVS and CDR2 FNYEAQ. After removal of 3 bases from V and 4 bases from J, the junction contained 3 bases not matched to a gene. Filled out from reference TRBV7-6 and TRBJ2-1, the complete variable domain reads GAGVSQSPRYKVTKRGQDVALRCDPISGHVSLYWYRQALGQGPEFLTYFNYEAQQDKSGLPNDRFSAERPEGSISTLTIQRTEQRDSAMYRCASSFGTGDYNEQFFGPGTRLTVL.

The CDR3 sequence: CASSFGGATDTQYF. CDR3 coding DNA: TGCGCCAGCAGCTTCGGCGGAGCCACAGATACGCAGTATTTT. This chain joins TRBV5-1 and TRBJ2-3, with no clear D. Germline CDR1 reads SGHRS; CDR2 reads YFSETQ. The CDR3 is 14 amino acids. Trimming shortened V by 2 bases and J by 2 bases, and 9 bases separated the two germline ends. Supplemented by reference TRBV5-1 and TRBJ2-3, the full variable domain reads KAGVTQTPRYLIKTRGQQVTLSCSPISGHRSVSWYQQTPGQGLQFLFEYFSETQRNKGNFPGRFSGRQFSNSRSEMNVSTLELGDSALYLCASSFGGATDTQYFGPGTRLTVL.

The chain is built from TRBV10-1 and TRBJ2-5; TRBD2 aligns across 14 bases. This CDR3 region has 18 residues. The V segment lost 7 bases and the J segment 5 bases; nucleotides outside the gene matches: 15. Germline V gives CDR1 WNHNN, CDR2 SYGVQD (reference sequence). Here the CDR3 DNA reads TGCGCCAGCACCGATCCCAGACTAGCGGGAGGGATTTGGGAGACCCAGTACTTC. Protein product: CASTDPRLAGGIWETQYF.

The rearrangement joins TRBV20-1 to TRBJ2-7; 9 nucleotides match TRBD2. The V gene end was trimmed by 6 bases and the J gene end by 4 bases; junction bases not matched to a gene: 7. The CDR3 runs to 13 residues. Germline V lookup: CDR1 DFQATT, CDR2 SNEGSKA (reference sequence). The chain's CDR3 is CSASSGIGYEQYF. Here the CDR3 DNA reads TGCAGTGCCTCTAGCGGGATCGGGTACGAGCAGTACTTC.

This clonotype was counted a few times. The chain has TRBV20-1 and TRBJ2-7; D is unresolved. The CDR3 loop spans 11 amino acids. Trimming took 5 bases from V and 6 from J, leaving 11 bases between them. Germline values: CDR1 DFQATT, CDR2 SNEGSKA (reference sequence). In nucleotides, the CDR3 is TGCAGTGCTTCCTGGGCAGGCGAGCAGTACTTC. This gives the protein CSASWAGEQYF.

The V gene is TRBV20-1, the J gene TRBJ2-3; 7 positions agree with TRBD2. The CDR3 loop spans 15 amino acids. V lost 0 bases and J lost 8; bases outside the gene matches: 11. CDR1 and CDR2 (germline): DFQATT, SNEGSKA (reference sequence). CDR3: CSARDGAGVMGTQYF. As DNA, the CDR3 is TGCAGTGCTAGAGATGGGGCGGGAGTTATGGGTACGCAGTATTTT.

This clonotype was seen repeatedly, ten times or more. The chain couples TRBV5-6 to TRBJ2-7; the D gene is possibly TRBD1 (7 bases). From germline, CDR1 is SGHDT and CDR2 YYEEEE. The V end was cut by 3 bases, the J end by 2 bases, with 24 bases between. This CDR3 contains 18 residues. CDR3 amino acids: CASSSSTGAWGGTYEQYF. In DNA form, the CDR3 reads TGTGCCAGCAGCTCCTCCACAGGGGCCTGGGGAGGTACCTACGAGCAGTACTTC.

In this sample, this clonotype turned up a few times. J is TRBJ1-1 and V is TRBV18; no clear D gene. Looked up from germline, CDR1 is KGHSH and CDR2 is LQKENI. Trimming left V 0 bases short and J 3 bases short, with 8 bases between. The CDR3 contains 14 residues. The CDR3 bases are TGTGCCAGCTCACCACCGGGCAGCCACACTGAAGCTTTCTTT. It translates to CASSPPGSHTEAFF.

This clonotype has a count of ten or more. CDR3 nucleotides: TGTGCCAGCAGCCAGTCCAGGGGGATGTTCTCAGATACGCAGTATTTT. It encodes CASSQSRGMFSDTQYF. This chain connects TRBV3-1 to TRBJ2-3, with 7 bases that match TRBD1. The germline CDR1 and CDR2 sequences are LGHDT and YNNKEL (reference sequence). The trim removed 3 bases at V and 4 bases at J, leaving 10 bases unmatched. There are 16 residues in the CDR3.

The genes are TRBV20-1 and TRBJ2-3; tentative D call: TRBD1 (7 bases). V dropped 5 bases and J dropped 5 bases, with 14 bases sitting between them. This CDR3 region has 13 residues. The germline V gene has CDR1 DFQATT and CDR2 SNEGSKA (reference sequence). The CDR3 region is CSALDRRGDTQYF. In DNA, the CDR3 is TGCAGTGCTCTGGACAGGCGGGGAGATACGCAGTATTTT.

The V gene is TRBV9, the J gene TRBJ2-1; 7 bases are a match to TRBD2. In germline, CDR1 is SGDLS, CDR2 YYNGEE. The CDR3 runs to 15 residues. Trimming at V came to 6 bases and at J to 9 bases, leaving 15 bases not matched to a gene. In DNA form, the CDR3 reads TGTGCCAGCAATCGGGACTATGGGTTGTTAGGTGAGCAGTTCTTC. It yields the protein CASNRDYGLLGEQFF.

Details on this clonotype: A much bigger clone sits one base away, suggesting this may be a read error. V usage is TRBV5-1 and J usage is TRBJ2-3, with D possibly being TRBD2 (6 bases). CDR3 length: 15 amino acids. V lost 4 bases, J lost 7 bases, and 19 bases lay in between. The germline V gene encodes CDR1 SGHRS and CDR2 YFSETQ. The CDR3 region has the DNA TGCGCCAGCAGCCGGTCGGGGACTGGGAGCCATACGCAGTATTTT. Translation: CASSRSGTGSHTQYF.

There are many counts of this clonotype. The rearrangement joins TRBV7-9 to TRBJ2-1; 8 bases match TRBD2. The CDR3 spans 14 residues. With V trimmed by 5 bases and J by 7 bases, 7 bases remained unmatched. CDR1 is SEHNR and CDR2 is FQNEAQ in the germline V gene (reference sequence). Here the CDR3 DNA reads TGTGCCAGCAGCGATGCCGGGACTAGGAATGAGCAGTTCTTC. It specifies CASSDAGTRNEQFF.

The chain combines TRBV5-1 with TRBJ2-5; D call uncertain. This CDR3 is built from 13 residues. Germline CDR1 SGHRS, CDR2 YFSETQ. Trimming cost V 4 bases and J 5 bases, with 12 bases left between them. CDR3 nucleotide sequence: TGCGCCAGCAGCCCGTCAGGATCGGAGACCCAGTACTTC. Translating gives CASSPSGSETQYF.

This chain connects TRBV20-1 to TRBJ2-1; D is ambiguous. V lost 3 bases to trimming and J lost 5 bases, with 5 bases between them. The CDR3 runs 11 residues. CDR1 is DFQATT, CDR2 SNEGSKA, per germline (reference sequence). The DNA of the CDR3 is TGCAGTGCTAGGTGGGACAATGAGCAGTTCTTC. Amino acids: CSARWDNEQFF.

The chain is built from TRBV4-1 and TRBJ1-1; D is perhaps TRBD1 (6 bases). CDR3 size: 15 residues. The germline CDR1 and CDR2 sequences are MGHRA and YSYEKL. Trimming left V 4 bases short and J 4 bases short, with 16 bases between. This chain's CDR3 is CASSPPYRVGTEAFF. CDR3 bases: TGCGCCAGCAGCCCCCCGTACAGGGTGGGCACTGAAGCTTTCTTT.

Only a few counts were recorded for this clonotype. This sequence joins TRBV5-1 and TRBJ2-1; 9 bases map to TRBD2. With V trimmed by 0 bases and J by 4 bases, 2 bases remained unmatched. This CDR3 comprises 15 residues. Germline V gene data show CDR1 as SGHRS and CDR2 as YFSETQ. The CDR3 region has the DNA TGCGCCAGCAGCTTGGACCTAGCGGGATACAATGAGCAGTTCTTC. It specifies CASSLDLAGYNEQFF.

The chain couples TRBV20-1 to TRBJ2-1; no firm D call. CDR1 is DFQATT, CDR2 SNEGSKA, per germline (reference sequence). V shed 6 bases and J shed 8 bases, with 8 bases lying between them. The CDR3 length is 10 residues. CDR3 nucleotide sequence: TGCAGTGCGCCTCCCCATGAGCAGTTCTTC. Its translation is CSAPPHEQFF.

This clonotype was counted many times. CDR3 nucleotides: TGTGCCAGCAGCTTGGGACAGGGAGAGGCAGATACGCAGTATTTT. It is translated as CASSLGQGEADTQYF. The chain couples TRBV7-8 to TRBJ2-3; 9 bases match TRBD1. This CDR3 has 15 residues. J gave up 4 bases and V 3 bases, and 5 bases lay outside the gene matches. Germline loops: CDR1 SGHVS, CDR2 FQNEAQ.